This is a list of T cell receptor beta chains from one sample in a study of persistence of HIV-infected CD4 T cells. The repertoire was sequenced with immunoSEQ multiplex PCR; TCRdb's copy has only in-frame clones and lacks some. The table lists about 19,000 clones, about 60% of them singletons. No antigens are known for them. This specimen was CD4+ T cells sorted from PBMCs after approximately 19-hour stimulation, taken from a patient who received antiretroviral therapy. The source is an adult woman with HIV who was CMV-seropositive. Each CDR3 is given with its conserved first and last residue. The order of the fields is J gene, clone size, D gene, V gene, CDR3 DNA, CDR3 protein. A D gene is named only where the DNA matches it firmly. The size field is filled for only some rows; it gives once, few, many or a size class.

>TRBJ2-2|-|-|TRBV6-5
TGTGCCAGCAGTTACTCGAGACGGGCTAGGGCGGGGGAGCTGTTTTTT
CASSYSRRARAGELFF
>TRBJ2-3|once|-|TRBV29-1
TGCAGCGTTGAAGATGGAGGCCGGATGAGCACAGATACGCAGTATTTT
CSVEDGGRMSTDTQYF
>TRBJ1-2|-|-|TRBV7-2
TGTGCCAGCAGCTTGTCCCATACGAGGAGCTACACCTTC
CASSLSHTRSYTF
>TRBJ1-3|-|-|TRBV18
TGTGCCAGCTCACCCCTCAAATCAGTCGAAATTGGAAACACCATATATTTT
CASSPLKSVEIGNTIYF
>TRBJ1-2|-|-|TRBV9
TGTGCCAGCAGCCAACAGGGTAAGGCGAGTAAGTCGGATGGCTACACCTTC
CASSQQGKASKSDGYTF
>TRBJ1-2|once|-|TRBV3-1/TRBV3-2
TGTGCCAGCAGCCCACCGACCGGGCGAGGTGAGGGCTACACCTTC
CASSPPTGRGEGYTF
>TRBJ1-2|-|-|TRBV20-1
TGCAGTGCTAGTCCAGAGAACTATGGCTACACCTTC
CSASPENYGYTF
>TRBJ1-1|-|TRBD1|TRBV19
TGTGCCAGTAGTGCCGGACAGGGGATAGGAACTGAAGCTTTCTTT
CASSAGQGIGTEAFF
>TRBJ1-1|few|-|TRBV5-1
TGCGCCAGCAACGTCGTACCCAGGTCGCCTGAAGCTTTCTTT
CASNVVPRSPEAFF
>TRBJ1-1|-|-|TRBV28
TGTGCCAGCATCCCGTTCCTGGGGGGGTTGACTGAAGCTTTCTTT
CASIPFLGGLTEAFF
>TRBJ2-7|-|-|TRBV27
TGTGCCAGCAGACGGGGGGCGTCCTTCACCGGCTCCTACGAGCAGTACTTC
CASRRGASFTGSYEQYF
>TRBJ1-2|medium-sized|-|TRBV2
TGTGCCAGCAGTGCGGGCACCGGGACGGACTATGGCTACACCTTC
CASSAGTGTDYGYTF
>TRBJ1-1|-|-|TRBV12-5
TGTGCTAGTGCCCTCACAGAGGGTAGAACTGAAGCTTTCTTT
CASALTEGRTEAFF
>TRBJ2-5|-|-|TRBV20-1
TGCAGTGCTATTAGGCAGACCCAGTACTTC
CSAIRQTQYF
>TRBJ2-7|-|-|TRBV5-5
TGTGCCAGCAGCCCCCCGGACGGATTCCTCTACGAGCAGTACTTC
CASSPPDGFLYEQYF
>TRBJ1-5|-|-|TRBV7-6
TGTGCCAGCAGCTTTCGGGGGGATCAGCCCCAGCATTTT
CASSFRGDQPQHF
>TRBJ1-6|-|-|TRBV21-1
TGTGCCAGCAGCTTTGACAGGGGCAATTCACCCCTCCACTTT
CASSFDRGNSPLHF